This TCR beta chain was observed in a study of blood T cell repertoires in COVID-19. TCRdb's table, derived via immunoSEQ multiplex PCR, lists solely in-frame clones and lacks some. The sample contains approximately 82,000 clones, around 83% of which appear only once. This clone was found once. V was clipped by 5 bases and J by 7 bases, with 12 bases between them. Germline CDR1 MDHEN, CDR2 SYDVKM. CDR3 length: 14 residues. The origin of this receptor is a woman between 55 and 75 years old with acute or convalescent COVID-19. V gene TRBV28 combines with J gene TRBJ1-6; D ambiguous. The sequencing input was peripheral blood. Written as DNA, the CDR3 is TGTGCCAGCAGTCCAGTGCTTCCAAATTCACCCCTCCACTTT. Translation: CASSPVLPNSPLHF.